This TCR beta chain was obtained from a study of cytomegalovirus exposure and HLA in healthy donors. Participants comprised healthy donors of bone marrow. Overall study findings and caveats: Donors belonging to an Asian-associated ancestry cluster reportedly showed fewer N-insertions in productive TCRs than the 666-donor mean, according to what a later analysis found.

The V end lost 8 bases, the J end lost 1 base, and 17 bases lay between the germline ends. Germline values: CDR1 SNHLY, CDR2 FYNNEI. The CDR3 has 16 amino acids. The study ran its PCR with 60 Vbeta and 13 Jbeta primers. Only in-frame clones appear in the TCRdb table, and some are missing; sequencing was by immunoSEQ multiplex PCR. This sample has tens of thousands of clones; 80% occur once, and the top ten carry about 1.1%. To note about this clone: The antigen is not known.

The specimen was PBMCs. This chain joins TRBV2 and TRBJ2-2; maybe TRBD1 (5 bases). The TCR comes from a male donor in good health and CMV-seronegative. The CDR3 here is CASAKGRQGNTGELFF. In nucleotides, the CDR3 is TGTGCCAGCGCCAAAGGCCGGCAGGGGAACACCGGGGAGCTGTTTTTT.